This paragraph reports one T cell receptor (beta chain). RNA transcripts yielded amplified TCR beta CDR3 regions. HTBI primers were employed in a first-round RT-PCR of the TCR CDR3. MiXCR, applied by TCRdb to the multiplex PCR reads, yields one record per CDR3 protein. The sample lists approximately 530,000 distinct CDR3 sequences; roughly 21% were seen once. Trimming took 6 bases from V and 4 from J; bases not matched to a gene: 11. CDR3 length: 16 amino acids. These data belong to a study of T cells in Graves' hyperthyroidism and ophthalmopathy. V and J are TRBV12-3 or TRBV12-4 and TRBJ2-2; TRBD2 agrees at 7 bases. Sequenced sample: blood. The TCR sequence derives from a man aged 40-49 years with Graves' ophthalmopathy. CDR3 DNA sequence: TGTGCCAGCAGCCGCTACGGCGGGGGTATCACCGGGGAGCTGTTTTTT. This encodes CASSRYGGGITGELFF.